The 22 T cell receptor beta chains reported below all come from one sample, sequenced in a study of technical replicates of blood from a handful of donors. Some clones are missing from TCRdb's copy, which holds only in-frame ones; the method was immunoSEQ multiplex PCR. Of under 85,000 clones in the sample, about 97% were seen once. Sequencing used T cells isolated from PBMCs. The receptor source for this set is a human donor in good health.

This chain connects TRBV5-4 to TRBJ2-7, with 9 bases lining up with TRBD1. With 4 bases clipped from V and 7 bases from J, the junction kept 6 bases outside the gene matches. The germline CDR1 and CDR2 sequences are SGHNT and YYREEE (reference sequence). The CDR3 extends over 13 amino acids. The CDR3 here is CASSIQGAGEQYF. CDR3 nucleotides: TGTGCCAGCAGCATACAGGGGGCTGGAGAGCAGTACTTC.

The rearrangement joins TRBV9 to TRBJ2-5; TRBD2 agrees at 7 bases. The germline CDR1 and CDR2 sequences are SGDLS and YYNGEE. J gave up 4 bases and V 2 bases, and 8 bases lay outside the gene matches. The CDR3 length is 15 residues. The CDR3 reads CASSVQGGTGETQYF. The CDR3 DNA follows: TGTGCCAGCAGCGTTCAGGGAGGGACGGGAGAGACCCAGTACTTC.

The V call is TRBV4-2, the J call TRBJ2-1, with D hard to call. The CDR3 is made up of 14 amino acids. V lost 0 bases to trimming and J lost 8 bases, with 11 bases between them. Germline CDR1 reads LGHNA; CDR2 reads YNFKEQ. The CDR3 DNA reads as TGTGCCAGCAGCCAAGATATCGGGTCTGATGAGCAGTTCTTC. This sequence encodes CASSQDIGSDEQFF.

The chain employs TRBV10-1 and TRBJ2-7; perhaps TRBD2 as D (6 bases). The CDR3 totals 13 residues. Germline V gives CDR1 WNHNN, CDR2 SYGVQD (reference sequence). V gave up 4 bases and J gave up 7 bases, with 14 bases separating them. In DNA form, the CDR3 reads TGCGCCAGCAGTGGGGACCTACGGGGGGAGCAGTACTTC. This translates into CASSGDLRGEQYF.

The rearrangement uses TRBV7-3 and TRBJ1-4; D is perhaps TRBD1 (5 bases). Trimming pared 5 bases from V and 8 bases from J, leaving 15 bases between. The CDR3 runs 14 residues. The germline gives CDR1 SGHTA, CDR2 FQGTGA. The CDR3 DNA reads as TGTGCCAGCAGCGATGGGGCAGGAGTGGAAAAACTGTTTTTT. It codes for CASSDGAGVEKLFF.

The rearrangement uses TRBV10-3 and TRBJ1-2; D uncertain. The germline V gene encodes CDR1 ENHRY and CDR2 SYGVKD. The CDR3 is 13 residues long. Trimming shortened V by 7 bases and J by 4 bases, and 13 bases separated the two germline ends. CDR3 loop: CAIKDDGGYGYTF. The DNA for the CDR3 is TGTGCCATCAAAGACGACGGAGGCTATGGCTACACCTTC.

The chain has TRBV27 and TRBJ2-5; 11 bases match TRBD2. The CDR3 consists of 13 residues. CDR1 is MNHEY and CDR2 is SMNVEV in the germline V gene (reference sequence). Germline trimming cut 4 bases from V and 7 bases from J; bases unmatched to any gene: 2. CDR3 nucleotides: TGTGCCAGCAGTTCTGGACTAGCGGGGACCCAGTACTTC. Protein sequence: CASSSGLAGTQYF.

J is TRBJ2-3 and V is TRBV2; 9 bases fit TRBD2. The CDR3 consists of 17 residues. Germline CDR1 SNHLY, CDR2 FYNNEI. Trimming at V came to 8 bases and at J to 0 bases, leaving 12 bases not matched to a gene. This chain's CDR3 is CASRLGTSSFSTDTQYF. Written as DNA, the CDR3 is TGTGCCAGCCGCCTGGGGACTAGCAGCTTCAGCACAGATACGCAGTATTTT.

The V gene is TRBV15, the J gene TRBJ2-7; a weak D match, TRBD1 (6 bases). The CDR3 has 15 amino acids. Germline-derived CDR1 and CDR2 are LNHNV and YYDKDF (reference sequence). Trimming cost V 5 bases and J 1 base, with 15 bases left between them. The CDR3 bases are TGTGCCACCAGCCCTAGGGGACACCAATCCTACGAGCAGTACTTC. This sequence encodes CATSPRGHQSYEQYF.

The rearrangement joins TRBV11-2 to TRBJ2-7; perhaps TRBD1 as D (5 bases). The CDR3 runs to 14 residues. The V end lost 4 bases, the J end lost 2 bases, and 12 bases lay between the germline ends. The germline CDR1 and CDR2 sequences are SGHAT and FQNNGV. CDR3 DNA: TGTGCCAGCAGCTGGGGATCGGACACCTACGAGCAGTACTTC. Its protein product is CASSWGSDTYEQYF.

The V gene is TRBV30, the J gene TRBJ1-4; D is possibly TRBD1 (6 bases). Trimming took 0 bases from V and 11 from J, leaving 10 bases between them. There are 12 residues in the CDR3. Germline V gives CDR1 GTSNPN, CDR2 SVGIG (reference sequence). The CDR3 region has the DNA TGTGCCTGGAGTGTTATAAGGGGGAAACTGTTTTTT. Residues: CAWSVIRGKLFF.

This chain joins TRBV7-2 and TRBJ1-2; D unresolved. CDR1 and CDR2 from the germline V gene are SGHTA and FQGNSA. V was trimmed by 1 base and J by 3 bases, leaving 12 bases between them. The CDR3 is 15 amino acids. CDR3 coding DNA: TGTGCCAGCAGCTTAGGTTCGGGGTCCTACTATGGCTACACCTTC. Translating it yields CASSLGSGSYYGYTF.

This chain uses TRBV29-1 with TRBJ2-7; 8 positions agree with TRBD1. Germline-derived CDR1 and CDR2 are SQVTM and ANQGSEA. With 7 bases clipped from V and 2 bases from J, the junction kept 7 bases outside the gene matches. The CDR3 sequence is 13 residues long. CDR3 amino acids: CSALDRVAYEQYF. The CDR3 nucleotides are TGCAGCGCCCTGGACAGGGTCGCCTACGAGCAGTACTTC.

The J gene is TRBJ2-3, the V gene TRBV27; 7 bases are a match to TRBD2. The V gene end was trimmed by 7 bases and the J gene end by 1 base; junction bases not matched to a gene: 5. This CDR3 spans 14 amino acids. CDR1 is MNHEY and CDR2 is SMNVEV in the germline V gene (reference sequence). The CDR3 spells CASTVTSGTDTQYF. Here the CDR3 DNA reads TGTGCCAGCACCGTCACTAGCGGCACAGATACGCAGTATTTT.

The gene calls are TRBV27 and TRBJ1-4; D might be TRBD1 (5 bases). V was cut by 3 bases and J by 7 bases, with 9 bases left in between. CDR3 length: 13 amino acids. CDR1 and CDR2 (germline): MNHEY, SMNVEV (reference sequence). The CDR3 bases are TGTGCCAGCAGTTTGTGGGGCCGTGAAAAACTGTTTTTT. It translates to CASSLWGREKLFF.

The J gene is TRBJ2-7, the V gene TRBV7-8, with D unclear. V lost 0 bases and J 3 bases, leaving 15 bases between the germline ends. CDR3 length: 16 residues. Germline CDR1 and CDR2: SGHVS and FQNEAQ. CDR3: CASSLATRPPYYEQYF. Written as DNA, the CDR3 is TGTGCCAGCAGCTTAGCTACGAGGCCCCCTTACTACGAGCAGTACTTC.

V is TRBV9 and J is TRBJ2-1; D is unclear. Germline assignment: CDR1 SGDLS and CDR2 YYNGEE. The V gene lost 0 bases and the J gene lost 7 bases, with 8 bases spanning the gap. This CDR3 has 13 residues. CDR3 coding DNA: TGTGCCAGCAGCGTAGGTAGCCGGAATGAGCAGTTCTTC. Its protein product is CASSVGSRNEQFF.

The chain uses TRBV30 and TRBJ1-5; D is unresolved. The CDR3 loop spans 14 amino acids. Germline values: CDR1 GTSNPN, CDR2 SVGIG (reference sequence). V lost 2 bases, J lost 0 bases, and 8 bases lay in between. CDR3 bases: TGTGCCTGGAGTACAGATTATAGCAATCAGCCCCAGCATTTT. It codes for CAWSTDYSNQPQHF.

The rearrangement links TRBV10-3 to TRBJ1-2; D perhaps matches TRBD1 (6 bases). Trimming left V 6 bases short and J 2 bases short, with 13 bases between. The CDR3 extends over 14 amino acids. Germline loops: CDR1 ENHRY, CDR2 SYGVKD. The DNA of the CDR3 is TGTGCCATCAGACCACGGACAGAGAACTATGGCTACACCTTC. Translation gives CAIRPRTENYGYTF.

The chain is built from TRBV28 and TRBJ2-4; D remains ambiguous. Trimming left V 6 bases short and J 7 bases short, with 10 bases between. Looked up from germline, CDR1 is MDHEN and CDR2 is SYDVKM. This CDR3 has 12 amino acids. Written as DNA, the CDR3 is TGTGCCAGCAGGGCAATGAGGAACATTCAGTACTTC. The encoded protein is CASRAMRNIQYF.

The CDR3 DNA sequence: TGTGCCTGGAGTGTACCCCAGGCTGAGCAGTTCTTC. This encodes CAWSVPQAEQFF. This chain links TRBV30 with TRBJ2-1; D is unresolved. The CDR3 covers 12 residues. Trimming left V 0 bases short and J 9 bases short, with 9 bases between. Germline V lookup: CDR1 GTSNPN, CDR2 SVGIG (reference sequence).

The chain has TRBV4-2 and TRBJ2-7; 12 bases line up with TRBD2. The length of the CDR3 is 20 residues. Trimming cost V 0 bases and J 3 bases; bases outside gene matches: 15. The germline V gene has CDR1 LGHNA and CDR2 YNFKEQ. CDR3 loop: CASSQDPRDLAGGPDYEQYF. The CDR3 DNA reads TGTGCCAGCAGCCAAGACCCGCGAGATCTAGCGGGAGGGCCTGACTACGAGCAGTACTTC.